The 18 T cell receptor beta chains presented below share a single source sample, sequenced in a study of T-cell memory formation after mild COVID-19. TCRdb processed the 5' RACE reads anew with MiXCR; each CDR3 protein has one entry. The sample contains under 110,000 distinct CDR3 sequences, over 10% of which appear only once. Sample: PBMCs or a T cell subset sorted from them (not recorded which). The receptors were gathered from an adult woman who had mild COVID-19 (a few samples of this study predate the infection). Cell type and time point are not known.

This clonotype was picked up many times. The chain is built from TRBV7-2 and TRBJ2-3, with D unresolved. Germline V CDR1 and CDR2: SGHTA, FQGNSA. This CDR3 comprises 15 residues. Deletions cut 5 bases from V and 2 bases from J, with 14 bases between. The CDR3 DNA reads as TGTGCCAGCAGCGTCACGGAATTTGACACAGATACGCAGTATTTT. Protein product: CASSVTEFDTDTQYF.

This clonotype was seen only a few times. The chain recombines TRBV24-1 with TRBJ1-5; D gene ambiguous. CDR3 size: 14 residues. The V end was cut by 2 bases, the J end by 3 bases, with 7 bases between. Germline V gene sequence: CDR1 KGHDR, CDR2 SFDVKD. The CDR3, as DNA: TGTGCCACCAGTGATTCGGTATCCAATCAGCCCCAGCATTTT. Protein product: CATSDSVSNQPQHF.

The chain carries TRBV10-3 and TRBJ2-2, with D tentatively TRBD2 (5 bases). The CDR3 is 13 residues long. CDR1 and CDR2 (germline): ENHRY, SYGVKD. Trimming stripped 9 bases from V and 4 bases from J, with 12 bases between. CDR3 loop: CAITPSGTGELFF. CDR3 coding DNA: TGTGCCATTACTCCCAGCGGCACCGGGGAGCTGTTTTTT.

This clonotype was counted only a few times. The chain combines TRBV20-1 with TRBJ2-7; unclear D gene. The V end was cut by 5 bases, the J end by 3 bases, with 8 bases between. The CDR3 is 11 amino acids. Germline assignment: CDR1 DFQATT and CDR2 SNEGSKA (reference sequence). The CDR3 sequence is CSAPSHYEQYF. For the CDR3, the DNA is TGCAGTGCTCCCAGTCACTACGAGCAGTACTTC.

The genes are TRBV5-1 and TRBJ2-1; no clear D. The germline V gene has CDR1 SGHRS and CDR2 YFSETQ. This CDR3 is 13 amino acids long. Trimming removed 0 bases from V and 6 bases from J, with 7 bases in between. CDR3 coding DNA: TGCGCCAGCAGCTTGGATTGGGGCAATGAGCAGTTCTTC. This gives the protein CASSLDWGNEQFF. The variable domain in full, with the rest retrieved from reference TRBV5-1 and TRBJ2-1, is KAGVTQTPRYLIKTRGQQVTLSCSPISGHRSVSWYQQTPGQGLQFLFEYFSETQRNKGNFPGRFSGRQFSNSRSEMNVSTLELGDSALYLCASSLDWGNEQFFGPGTRLTVL.

The chain is built from TRBV5-1 and TRBJ2-6; D could derive from TRBD1 or TRBD2 (5 bases each). The germline gives CDR1 SGHRS, CDR2 YFSETQ. Deletions cut 0 bases from V and 2 bases from J, with 15 bases between. This CDR3 region has 18 residues. CDR3 region: CASSLAQFLGAGANVLTF. CDR3 DNA: TGCGCCAGCAGCTTGGCCCAGTTTCTGGGGGCTGGGGCCAACGTCCTGACTTTC.

The chain combines TRBV20-1 with TRBJ1-1; the D gene is possibly TRBD1 (6 bases). V was shortened by 3 bases and J by 4 bases, with 15 bases between the two germline ends. The CDR3 runs to 14 residues. Germline V CDR1 and CDR2: DFQATT, SNEGSKA (reference sequence). The CDR3 DNA sequence: TGCAGTGCTAGGGACAGTCGGAGTTTCACTGAAGCTTTCTTT. This encodes CSARDSRSFTEAFF.

The rearrangement uses TRBV6-6 and TRBJ1-2, with D hard to call. Trimming cost V 2 bases and J 8 bases, with 12 bases left between them. The CDR3 contains 13 residues. Germline V gene lookup returns CDR1 MNHNY and CDR2 SVGAGI (reference sequence). The chain's CDR3 is CASSYGATEGYTF. Here the CDR3 DNA reads TGTGCCAGCAGTTACGGAGCGACTGAGGGCTACACCTTC.

This clonotype has just a few counts. V is TRBV6-2 or TRBV6-3 and J is TRBJ1-2; 8 nucleotides match TRBD1. The CDR3 extends over 15 amino acids. CDR1 and CDR2 (germline): MNHEY, SVGEGT. The trim removed 6 bases at V and 4 bases at J, leaving 10 bases unmatched. The CDR3 DNA reads as TGTGCCAGCAGCCCAGAACGGACAGGGTTCTATGGCTACACCTTC. It translates to CASSPERTGFYGYTF.

The V call is TRBV7-9, the J call TRBJ2-7; D remains ambiguous. Looked up from germline, CDR1 is SEHNR and CDR2 is FQNEAQ (reference sequence). The CDR3 loop spans 12 amino acids. Trimming shortened V by 2 bases and J by 2 bases, and 4 bases separated the two germline ends. The CDR3 here is CASSLIPYEQYF. DNA of the CDR3: TGTGCCAGCAGCTTAATCCCCTACGAGCAGTACTTC.

This chain links TRBV9 with TRBJ2-7; unclear D gene. With 0 bases removed from V and 2 bases from J, the gap between germline ends came to 9 bases. CDR1 and CDR2 from the germline V gene are SGDLS and YYNGEE. The CDR3 spans 14 residues. Written as DNA, the CDR3 is TGTGCCAGCAGCGTAGGGAGTTCGCCCTACGAGCAGTACTTC. As protein: CASSVGSSPYEQYF.

The chain recombines TRBV5-1 with TRBJ2-3; D is unclear. The CDR3 loop spans 12 amino acids. The ends were cut back, 0 bases at V and 5 bases at J, with 4 bases in the middle. Germline loops: CDR1 SGHRS, CDR2 YFSETQ. The CDR3 coding sequence is TGCGCCAGCAGCTTGGAGGTAGATACGCAGTATTTT. Protein: CASSLEVDTQYF.

This clonotype was seen more than once but under ten times. The rearrangement joins TRBV11-2 to TRBJ2-5; no clear D gene. Germline V gene data show CDR1 as SGHAT and CDR2 as FQNNGV. Trimming left V 7 bases short and J 2 bases short, with 14 bases between. The CDR3 contains 14 residues. The CDR3 DNA reads TGTGCCAGCACCCAGGTGGCCCTTCAAGAGACCCAGTACTTC. Amino acid sequence: CASTQVALQETQYF.

The V call is TRBV7-9, the J call TRBJ1-1, with D perhaps matching TRBD1 (5 bases). V was pared by 7 bases and J by 7 bases, with 13 bases between. CDR1 and CDR2 from the germline V gene are SEHNR and FQNEAQ (reference sequence). There are 12 residues in the CDR3. The CDR3 spells CASIRGADEAFF. The DNA of the CDR3 is TGTGCCAGCATCCGTGGGGCGGATGAAGCTTTCTTT.

This clonotype was found a few times. DNA for the CDR3: TGTGCCTGGAAGAGCGGGGAAAACTACAATGAGCAGTTCTTC. It specifies CAWKSGENYNEQFF. The genes are TRBV30 and TRBJ2-1; 7 bases fit TRBD2. With 4 bases clipped from V and 3 bases from J, the junction kept 6 bases outside the gene matches. Germline V gene lookup returns CDR1 GTSNPN and CDR2 SVGIG (reference sequence). This CDR3 is 14 amino acids long. Filled out from reference TRBV30 and TRBJ2-1, the complete variable domain reads SQTIHQWPATLVQPVGSPLSLECTVEGTSNPNLYWYRQAAGRGLQLLFYSVGIGQISSEVPQNLSASRPQDRQFILSSKKLLLSDSGFYLCAWKSGENYNEQFFGPGTRLTVL.

This clonotype has only a few counts. This chain connects TRBV7-4 to TRBJ2-1; D is unresolved. CDR1 and CDR2 (germline): SGHVT, SQSDAQ. Trimming shortened V by 5 bases and J by 5 bases, and 7 bases separated the two germline ends. The CDR3 consists of 12 residues. The CDR3, as DNA: TGTGCCAGCAGCCCACCGCACAATGAGCAGTTCTTC. Translation: CASSPPHNEQFF.

This clonotype was counted between two and nine times. The chain joins TRBV18 to TRBJ2-5; D perhaps matches TRBD2 (5 bases). The germline V gene has CDR1 KGHSH and CDR2 LQKENI. CDR3 size: 12 residues. V was pared by 3 bases and J by 5 bases, with 7 bases between. The CDR3 DNA follows: TGTGCCAGCTCACCCAAGCGGGAGACCCAGTACTTC. It specifies CASSPKRETQYF.

The chain joins TRBV27 to TRBJ2-1; 11 bases match TRBD2. From germline, CDR1 is MNHEY and CDR2 SMNVEV (reference sequence). The CDR3 has 14 residues. V shed 6 bases and J 15 bases; nucleotides not matched to a gene: 13. The CDR3 spells CASRIAGGTLSTFF. The CDR3 bases are TGTGCCAGCAGGATAGCGGGAGGGACCCTGAGCACGTTCTTC.